Below, 29 T cell receptor beta chains from the same sample are listed, as sequenced in a study of beta chain features in type 1 diabetes. The whole isolated RNA underwent reverse transcription, so sequencing captured expressed TCRB transcripts. Profiled with immunoSEQ multiplex PCR; TCRdb holds only in-frame clones, not every one. The repertoire consists of 970,000 or so clones, with roughly 17% occurring once and the leading ten covering roughly 0.025%. The sequencing sample was made of naive CD4+ T cells from blood. These receptors all stem from a woman between 18 and 30 years old in good health.

CDR3 DNA: TGTGCCAGCAGTTTAGCGAGGGGCGGGGAAAAACTGTTTTTT. This translates into CASSLARGGEKLFF. The chain joins TRBV27 to TRBJ1-4, with D tentatively TRBD1 (5 bases). V lost 2 bases and J lost 8, with 12 bases in between. CDR1 MNHEY and CDR2 SMNVEV come from the germline V gene (reference sequence). This CDR3 spans 14 amino acids.

This clone was counted only a few times. The V call is TRBV20-1, the J call TRBJ2-1, with D perhaps matching TRBD2 (6 bases). The germline V gene has CDR1 DFQATT and CDR2 SNEGSKA (reference sequence). The CDR3 is 11 amino acids. The chain's CDR3 is CILGGIHEQFF. For the CDR3, the DNA is TGCATCCTAGGAGGGATCCATGAGCAGTTCTTC.

In the case of this clone: At the DNA level, this CDR3 is encoded by other sequences in the same sample as well. The genes are TRBV15 and TRBJ2-3; D not resolved. Trimming left V 0 bases short and J 4 bases short, with 2 bases between. The CDR3 runs 12 residues. In germline, CDR1 is LNHNV, CDR2 YYDKDF (reference sequence). CDR3 sequence reads: CATSRDADTQYF. CDR3 bases: TGTGCCACCAGCAGAGATGCAGATACGCAGTATTTT.

V usage is TRBV10-3 and J usage is TRBJ2-5; 8 bases line up with TRBD1. Germline loops: CDR1 ENHRY, CDR2 SYGVKD. Germline trimming cut 8 bases from V and 2 bases from J; bases unmatched to any gene: 4. The CDR3 spans 13 residues. CDR3 amino acids: CAILGQGQETQYF. The CDR3 DNA sequence: TGTGCCATCCTAGGACAGGGACAAGAGACCCAGTACTTC.

This clone was seen a few times. The chain combines TRBV5-4 with TRBJ2-1; TRBD2 is a possible D gene (5 bases). The length of the CDR3 is 14 residues. Trimming removed 4 bases from V and 5 bases from J, with 13 bases in between. CDR1 SGHNT and CDR2 YYREEE come from the germline V gene (reference sequence). The CDR3 nucleotides read TGTGCCAGCAGCCTACCGACTACCAACAATGAGCAGTTCTTC. Its translation is CASSLPTTNNEQFF.

This clone was observed a few times. The chain uses TRBV5-1 and TRBJ2-2; D unresolved. This CDR3 is built from 15 residues. CDR1 is SGHRS, CDR2 YFSETQ, per germline. The V and J ends lost 1 base and 3 bases respectively, with 10 bases between them. CDR3 coding DNA: TGCGCCAGCAGCTTGAGGCCCCGTGACACCGGGGAGCTGTTTTTT. Its protein is CASSLRPRDTGELFF.

In its sample, this clone was seen a few times. V usage is TRBV28 and J usage is TRBJ1-5; possibly TRBD1 for D (5 bases). Germline CDR1 is MDHEN and CDR2 is SYDVKM. The CDR3 runs to 15 residues. Trimming took 10 bases from V and 2 from J, leaving 18 bases between them. The CDR3 spells CAIHRAGLGNQPQHF. In DNA, the CDR3 is TGTGCCATCCACCGGGCGGGGCTGGGCAATCAGCCCCAGCATTTT.

The table lists this clone with a few counts. The V gene is TRBV9, the J gene TRBJ2-3, with unresolved D. The CDR3 sequence is 14 residues long. V gave up 2 bases and J gave up 1 base, with 8 bases separating them. Germline-derived CDR1 and CDR2 are SGDLS and YYNGEE. This chain's CDR3 is CASSVRAGTDTQYF. DNA of the CDR3: TGTGCCAGCAGCGTTCGGGCGGGCACAGATACGCAGTATTTT.

Worth noting for this clone: Sequence at one end of the junction differs from germline and may be a read error. The chain employs TRBV5-6 and TRBJ2-7; D could derive from TRBD1 or TRBD2 (5 bases each). From germline, CDR1 is SGHDT and CDR2 YYEEEE. The CDR3 length is 11 residues. The chain's CDR3 is CASSYSGTLNF. CDR3 in DNA: TGTGCCAGCAGCTACTCCGGGACGCTCAACTTC.

Regarding this clone: The same CDR3 also results from other DNA sequences found in this sample. The chain employs TRBV9 and TRBJ2-1; the D is unclear. V lost 0 bases and J 0 bases, leaving 7 bases between the germline ends. Germline loops: CDR1 SGDLS, CDR2 YYNGEE. The CDR3 spans 15 residues. The CDR3 region is CASSVGTRSYNEQFF. CDR3 coding DNA: TGTGCCAGCAGCGTAGGGACCCGCTCCTACAATGAGCAGTTCTTC.

V is TRBV28 and J is TRBJ1-5; no firm D call. Trimming left V 6 bases short and J 6 bases short, with 12 bases between. The CDR3 consists of 13 residues. Germline CDR1 reads MDHEN; CDR2 reads SYDVKM. The CDR3 DNA reads as TGTGCCAGCAGGTCGAGGGCCCGTCAGCCCCAGCATTTT. This encodes CASRSRARQPQHF. Variable domain in full (rest from reference TRBV28 and TRBJ1-5): DVKVTQSSRYLVKRTGEKVFLECVQDMDHENMFWYRQDPGLGLRLIYFSYDVKMKEKGDIPEGYSVSREKKERFSLILESASTNQTSMYLCASRSRARQPQHFGDGTRLSIL.

This clone was observed a few times. The chain combines TRBV7-9 with TRBJ2-5; D ambiguous. Germline values: CDR1 SEHNR, CDR2 FQNEAQ (reference sequence). With 2 bases removed from V and 4 bases from J, the gap between germline ends came to 14 bases. This CDR3 spans 15 amino acids. The CDR3 reads CASSLYVTGGETQYF. The CDR3, as DNA: TGTGCCAGCAGCTTATATGTCACGGGTGGAGAGACCCAGTACTTC.

The chain combines TRBV27 with TRBJ2-1; D remains unclear. V lost 6 bases, J lost 6 bases, and 24 bases lay in between. Germline CDR1 is MNHEY and CDR2 is SMNVEV (reference sequence). The CDR3 totals 17 residues. Here the CDR3 DNA reads TGTGCCAGCAGATCTGACCCCGACCGAGCTTGGTCCAATGAGCAGTTCTTC. This codes for CASRSDPDRAWSNEQFF.

This clone was seen a handful of times. The chain has TRBV2 and TRBJ1-5; no firm D call. Trimming removed 5 bases at V and 11 bases at J, with 13 bases between. CDR1 is SNHLY, CDR2 FYNNEI, per germline. The CDR3 runs 12 residues. In DNA, the CDR3 is TGTGCCAGCAGTCCCATCGACAAGTCCCAGCATTTT. Residues: CASSPIDKSQHF. The full variable domain, its missing parts supplied by reference TRBV2 and TRBJ1-5, is EPEVTQTPSHQVTQMGQEVILRCVPISNHLYFYWYRQILGQKVEFLVSFYNNEISEKSEIFDDQFSVERPDGSNFTLKIRSTKLEDSAMYFCASSPIDKSQHFGDGTRLSIL.

This clone was seen a few times. The chain combines TRBV18 with TRBJ1-1, with 8 nucleotides matching TRBD1. Looked up from germline, CDR1 is KGHSH and CDR2 is LQKENI. This CDR3 is 14 amino acids long. V lost 4 bases and J lost 1; bases outside the gene matches: 2. The chain's CDR3 is CASSLGTGNTEAFF. CDR3 in DNA: TGTGCCAGCTCACTTGGGACAGGGAACACTGAAGCTTTCTTT. The full variable domain, its missing parts supplied by reference TRBV18 and TRBJ1-1, is NAGVMQNPRHLVRRRGQEARLRCSPMKGHSHVYWYRQLPEEGLKFMVYLQKENIIDESGMPKERFSAEFPKEGPSILRIQQVVRGDSAAYFCASSLGTGNTEAFFGQGTRLTVV.

This clone showed up just a few times. The chain combines TRBV5-1 with TRBJ2-5; no clear D. CDR3 length: 14 residues. V lost 1 base and J lost 5, with 12 bases in between. Per germline, CDR1 SGHRS and CDR2 YFSETQ. For the CDR3, the DNA is TGCGCCAGCAGCTTGACTGGGTTTGGGGAGACCCAGTACTTC. The encoded protein is CASSLTGFGETQYF.

The chain is built from TRBV6-6 and TRBJ1-1, with D possibly being TRBD1 (5 bases). Looked up from germline, CDR1 is MNHNY and CDR2 is SVGAGI (reference sequence). V lost 5 bases and J 4 bases, leaving 14 bases between the germline ends. The CDR3 is made up of 14 amino acids. CDR3 nucleotide sequence: TGTGCCAGCAGTGGCCACACCGGGGGCACTGAAGCTTTCTTT. It translates to CASSGHTGGTEAFF.

This clone has more than one count but fewer than ten. The rearrangement joins TRBV4-2 to TRBJ2-7; D is uncertain. Germline V lookup: CDR1 LGHNA, CDR2 YNFKEQ. Trimming stripped 1 base from V and 4 bases from J, with 8 bases between. CDR3 length: 13 residues. CDR3 amino acids: CASSQGTRYEQYF. CDR3 coding DNA: TGTGCCAGCAGCCAAGGGACGCGGTACGAGCAGTACTTC.

The CDR3 spells CASSPPPGQGTYEQYF. The CDR3 coding sequence is TGTGCCAGCAGTCCACCCCCGGGACAGGGGACCTACGAGCAGTACTTC. The rearrangement joins TRBV28 to TRBJ2-7, with 10 bases aligning to TRBD1. V lost 5 bases and J lost 2; bases outside the gene matches: 9. Germline loops: CDR1 MDHEN, CDR2 SYDVKM. CDR3 length: 16 residues. The whole variable domain, filled in from reference TRBV28 and TRBJ2-7, reads DVKVTQSSRYLVKRTGEKVFLECVQDMDHENMFWYRQDPGLGLRLIYFSYDVKMKEKGDIPEGYSVSREKKERFSLILESASTNQTSMYLCASSPPPGQGTYEQYFGPGTRLTVT.

This clone was detected only a few times. The chain links TRBV7-9 to TRBJ2-1, with 7 bases that match TRBD2. This CDR3 region has 14 residues. Per germline, CDR1 SEHNR and CDR2 FQNEAQ (reference sequence). Unmatched junction bases numbered 2, after V lost 0 bases and J lost 6 bases. The CDR3 region has the DNA TGTGCCAGCAGCTTAGCGGGAGGGTCCAATGAGCAGTTCTTC. As protein: CASSLAGGSNEQFF.

This clone was detected a few times. The chain recombines TRBV19 with TRBJ2-1, with TRBD2 matching 11 bases. Per germline, CDR1 LNHDA and CDR2 SQIVND (reference sequence). The CDR3 covers 16 residues. J was trimmed by 2 bases and V by 7 bases; bases with no gene match: 7. CDR3 coding DNA: TGTGCCAGTACCCCCATAGCGGGAGGGGCCTACAATGAGCAGTTCTTC. Its protein is CASTPIAGGAYNEQFF. Full variable domain (missing parts from reference TRBV19 and TRBJ2-1): DGGITQSPKYLFRKEGQNVTLSCEQNLNHDAMYWYRQDPGQGLRLIYYSQIVNDFQKGDIAEGYSVSREKKESFPLTVTSAQKNPTAFYLCASTPIAGGAYNEQFFGPGTRLTVL.

This clone was counted only a few times. The chain combines TRBV13 with TRBJ1-2, with TRBD1 as a possible D gene (5 bases). Germline values: CDR1 PRHDT, CDR2 FYEKMQ (reference sequence). CDR3 length: 18 amino acids. The V gene lost 5 bases and the J gene lost 2 bases, with 24 bases spanning the gap. CDR3 bases: TGTGCCAGCAGCCCCCCTATACGAGGGGTATCCACCAACTATGGCTACACCTTC. Translation gives CASSPPIRGVSTNYGYTF.

The genes are TRBV18 and TRBJ2-7; 7 nucleotides match TRBD1. CDR3 size: 15 residues. CDR1 is KGHSH, CDR2 LQKENI, per germline. V dropped 3 bases and J dropped 3; count of bases not matched to a gene: 8. The CDR3 here is CASSPRQGDYYEQYF. The CDR3 DNA reads TGTGCCAGCTCACCTAGACAGGGCGACTACTACGAGCAGTACTTC. Supplemented by reference TRBV18 and TRBJ2-7, the full variable domain reads NAGVMQNPRHLVRRRGQEARLRCSPMKGHSHVYWYRQLPEEGLKFMVYLQKENIIDESGMPKERFSAEFPKEGPSILRIQQVVRGDSAAYFCASSPRQGDYYEQYFGPGTRLTVT.

The rearrangement joins TRBV10-3 to TRBJ2-2; tentative D call: TRBD2 (5 bases). V was cut by 5 bases and J by 6 bases, with 7 bases left in between. Germline CDR1 and CDR2: ENHRY and SYGVKD. The length of the CDR3 is 12 residues. DNA for the CDR3: TGTGCCATCAGTAGTAGCGCCGGGGAGCTGTTTTTT. Its protein is CAISSSAGELFF.

Here the CDR3 reads CASSPGTPGGQPQHF. The DNA of the CDR3 is TGCGCCAGCAGCCCCGGGACGCCCGGGGGTCAGCCCCAGCATTTT. V is TRBV5-1 and J is TRBJ1-5; a possible D gene is TRBD1 (5 bases). Germline values: CDR1 SGHRS, CDR2 YFSETQ. Trimming cost V 4 bases and J 6 bases, with 17 bases left between them. This CDR3 comprises 15 residues.

This chain joins TRBV5-1 and TRBJ2-3; 7 nucleotides agree with TRBD2. V was pared by 0 bases and J by 1 base, with 2 bases of the junction left unmatched. Germline lookup yields CDR1 SGHRS and CDR2 YFSETQ. The CDR3 totals 15 residues. This CDR3 reads CASSLVTSGTDTQYF. The CDR3 nucleotides are TGCGCCAGCAGCTTGGTTACTAGCGGCACAGATACGCAGTATTTT.

The chain combines TRBV19 with TRBJ2-2; D might be TRBD2 (6 bases). Trimming removed 5 bases at V and 6 bases at J, with 25 bases between. This CDR3 is built from 18 residues. The germline gives CDR1 LNHDA, CDR2 SQIVND (reference sequence). CDR3 residues: CASSSLAPSKRSAGELFF. CDR3 bases: TGTGCCAGTAGTTCCCTAGCGCCCAGTAAAAGGTCCGCCGGGGAGCTGTTTTTT.

This clone was seen more than once but under ten times. Relative to the germline gene, one junction end is altered; a read error may explain this. The gene calls are TRBV15 and TRBJ2-1, with D unresolved. Per germline, CDR1 LNHNV and CDR2 YYDKDF (reference sequence). CDR3 length equals 12 residues. The chain's CDR3 is CATGRSYNEQFF. The CDR3 nucleotides are TGTGCCACCGGCAGAAGCTACAATGAGCAGTTCTTC.

This clone was seen only a few times. V usage is TRBV5-4 and J usage is TRBJ2-7; 10 nucleotides line up with TRBD2. Trimming took 4 bases from V and 3 from J; bases not matched to a gene: 7. The CDR3 has 15 amino acids. In germline, CDR1 is SGHNT, CDR2 YYREEE (reference sequence). CDR3 DNA: TGTGCCAGCAGCGAAGCGGGAGGGCCGAGCTACGAGCAGTACTTC. It codes for CASSEAGGPSYEQYF.